Listed below are T cell receptor beta chains from one sample, sequenced in a study of blood T cell repertoires in COVID-19. Generated by immunoSEQ multiplex PCR, the TCRdb table keeps only in-frame clones and is missing some. The sample consists of under 300,000 clones, 85% to 90% of them appearing once. Sample: peripheral blood. The receptors come from a woman in her thirties or forties with acute or convalescent COVID-19. Both conserved end residues are part of each CDR3. A D gene is named only where the DNA matches it firmly.

V	D	J	CDR3
TRBV15	.	TRBJ1-3	CATSIRVSGNTIYF
TRBV6-5	TRBD1	TRBJ2-1	CASTGTGYNEQFF
TRBV2	TRBD2	TRBJ2-5	CASNVREGTQYF
TRBV4-1	TRBD1	TRBJ1-5	CASSQDVGDRFQPQHF
TRBV6-5	.	TRBJ1-2	CASRTGNYGYTF
TRBV6-1	.	TRBJ2-2	CASSEDLYGGLPGELFF
TRBV2	.	TRBJ1-2	CASGPTGINYGYTF
TRBV9	.	TRBJ1-6	CASNNAGSPLHF
TRBV6-2/TRBV6-3	.	TRBJ2-5	CASSYSRGFRETQYF
TRBV2	.	TRBJ1-6	CASSDGGVGPLHF
TRBV13	.	TRBJ1-2	CASSKPLPGGIVNYGYTF
TRBV2	TRBD1	TRBJ2-2	CASEDQTGQGSTTGELFF
TRBV9	TRBD1	TRBJ1-1	CASSGQGMNTEAFF
TRBV29-1	.	TRBJ2-3	CSYPGGSDTQYF
TRBV13	.	TRBJ1-1	CASSRASEAFF
TRBV20-1	.	TRBJ1-1	CSAHREEAFF
TRBV19	.	TRBJ1-1	CASGFVNTEAFF
TRBV15	TRBD1	TRBJ1-2	CATSRDRGDYGYTF
TRBV30	TRBD1	TRBJ1-2	CAWTDGTGLMKNYGYTF
TRBV9	TRBD2	TRBJ2-1	CASSGTSGGALISDEQFF
TRBV7-9	TRBD1	TRBJ2-3	CASSPRTGTDTQYF
TRBV5-1	TRBD2	TRBJ2-5	CASSEKTSGEETQYF
TRBV5-1	TRBD1	TRBJ1-2	CASSWTGTMPGYTF
TRBV5-1	TRBD1	TRBJ1-1	CASSTGQGKGAFF
TRBV27	.	TRBJ2-1	CASSLEGSYNEQFF
TRBV18	.	TRBJ1-6	CASSPGAPRDSPLHF
TRBV10-3	TRBD2	TRBJ2-3	CAISEGLAGVDTQYF
TRBV5-1	TRBD1	TRBJ2-1	CASSEGTGGSNEQFF
TRBV7-6	TRBD2	TRBJ2-1	CASSFGGSYNEQFF
TRBV11-2	.	TRBJ1-3	CASSPRQGNTIYF
TRBV6-5	.	TRBJ2-1	CASSQDRGSYNEQFF
TRBV12-3/TRBV12-4	.	TRBJ2-5	CASSLSGETQYF
TRBV5-1	TRBD1	TRBJ1-1	CASSLVQGADLNTEAFF
TRBV5-1	.	TRBJ1-2	CASSPLGDYYGYTF
TRBV6-5	.	TRBJ1-1	CASSYSRNTEAFF
TRBV2	.	TRBJ2-3	CASSLPGTRKDTQYF
TRBV5-1	.	TRBJ2-2	CASSQMGLFTGELFF
TRBV6-5	.	TRBJ1-3	CASSYSAGNTIYF
TRBV11-2	.	TRBJ2-6	CASSLDQGGGANVLTF
TRBV4-1	TRBD1	TRBJ1-5	CASSQGPTGAFGPQHF
TRBV5-1	TRBD1	TRBJ1-3	CASSLSNRGDTIYF
TRBV7-9	TRBD1	TRBJ1-1	CASSYPQGSTTEAFF
TRBV7-9	TRBD1	TRBJ1-1	CASSATTGVDTEAFF
TRBV6-4	TRBD1	TRBJ1-1	CASRRDRGAEAFF
TRBV29-1	TRBD1	TRBJ1-4	CSASVGTGPYEKLFF
TRBV10-3	.	TRBJ1-2	CAISEKATEPTYGYTF